The 20 T cell receptor beta chains below were found in one sample sequenced in a study of breast tumors, draining lymph nodes, adjacent tissues. Breast cancer patients provided tissue from their axillary draining lymph nodes. MiXCR was run by TCRdb on the multiplex PCR reads, yielding one entry per CDR3 protein. The sample consists of over 130,000 distinct CDR3 sequences, 32% of them appearing once. Material: axillary lymph node tissue. The receptors shown here come from a female donor with breast cancer. Some clones in this sample may be carry-over from other donors' samples.

The V and J genes are TRBV11-2 and TRBJ2-1; 11 nucleotides agree with TRBD2. The junction had 12 bases not matched to a gene; V was cut back by 4 bases and J by 7 bases. CDR1 SGHAT and CDR2 FQNNGV come from the germline V gene. The CDR3 spans 17 residues. CDR3 loop: CASSSPGLAGGQNEQFF. DNA for the CDR3: TGTGCCAGCAGCTCACCTGGGCTAGCGGGGGGCCAGAATGAGCAGTTCTTC.

In its sample, this clonotype was seen a few times. Since the CDR3 does not end with the conserved phenylalanine or tryptophan, this likely comes from a read error. The DNA is omitted, as the CDR3 cannot be located on it reliably, and the CDR3 follows TCRdb's listing. The chain is built from TRBV29-1 and TRBJ2-5; the table's D call TRBD1 went unverified against the DNA. 18 amino acids form the CDR3, both terminal residues included. Germline V CDR1 and CDR2: SQVTM, ANQGSEA. CDR3 region: CSVEDAAIRQGHKRPSTP.

As regards this clonotype: This may come from a read error, since a much larger clone is one base off. This rearrangement joins TRBV6-6 to TRBJ1-6, with 7 bases matching TRBD1. The junction had 10 bases not matched to a gene; V was cut back by 6 bases and J by 11 bases. The CDR3 runs 14 residues. The germline CDR1 and CDR2 sequences are MNHNY and SVGAGI (reference sequence). CDR3 bases: TGTGCCAGCAGCCGGGGACAGTCGGGCCCACCCCTCCACTTT. This translates into CASSRGQSGPPLHF.

Ten or more counts support this clonotype. The V gene is TRBV30, the J gene TRBJ2-5, with D perhaps TRBD1 or TRBD2 (5 bases each). The ends were cut back, 0 bases at V and 4 bases at J, with 9 bases in the middle. The CDR3 spans 13 residues. Germline assignment: CDR1 GTSNPN and CDR2 SVGIG (reference sequence). Here the CDR3 DNA reads TGTGCCTGGAGTGTACTTGGGGGAGAGACCCAGTACTTC. Residues: CAWSVLGGETQYF.

The chain's CDR3 is CASSYGQGNSNQPQHF. CDR3 nucleotide sequence: TGTGCCAGCAGTTACGGACAGGGAAATAGCAATCAGCCCCAGCATTTT. This sequence joins TRBV6-1 and TRBJ1-5; TRBD1 matches 8 bases. With 5 bases clipped from V and 0 bases from J, the junction kept 6 bases outside the gene matches. Germline values: CDR1 MNHNS, CDR2 SASEGT. The CDR3 has 16 residues.

This clonotype was found many times. CDR3 protein: CSAYETSGGLNEQFF. The CDR3 DNA sequence: TGCAGTGCTTACGAAACTAGCGGGGGGTTAAATGAGCAGTTCTTC. The genes are TRBV20-1 and TRBJ2-1; 12 bases are shared with TRBD2. The trim removed 5 bases at V and 7 bases at J, leaving 9 bases unmatched. The CDR3 consists of 15 residues. CDR1 DFQATT and CDR2 SNEGSKA come from the germline V gene (reference sequence).

This clonotype was detected ten times or more. CDR3 amino acids: CSASLAGGTDTQYF. The CDR3 coding sequence is TGCAGTGCTAGTCTAGCGGGGGGCACAGATACGCAGTATTTT. This chain links TRBV20-1 with TRBJ2-3; TRBD2 matches at 10 bases. The germline CDR1 and CDR2 sequences are DFQATT and SNEGSKA (reference sequence). After removal of 3 bases from V and 1 base from J, the junction contained 1 base not matched to a gene. The CDR3 runs to 14 residues.

In this sample, this clonotype turned up a few times. The chain has TRBV2 and TRBJ1-3; D might be TRBD1 (5 bases). From germline, CDR1 is SNHLY and CDR2 FYNNEI. Trimming took off 9 bases at V and 0 bases at J, with 12 bases between the two ends. The CDR3 has 14 amino acids. CDR3 sequence: CARTRGDSGNTIYF. Here the CDR3 DNA reads TGTGCCAGGACTAGGGGCGACTCTGGAAACACCATATATTTT.

To note about this clonotype: A single base separates this from a much larger clone, so it may be a read error. CDR3 bases: TGTGCCAGCAGTCAGAGCAGGGGTCGGGACGAGCAGTACTTC. Its protein is CASSQSRGRDEQYF. V usage is TRBV6-1 and J usage is TRBJ2-7; D is possibly TRBD1 (6 bases). The V gene lost 5 bases and the J gene lost 5 bases, with 16 bases spanning the gap. The CDR3 contains 14 residues. The germline V gene has CDR1 MNHNS and CDR2 SASEGT.

The gene calls are TRBV2 and TRBJ2-7, with 10 bases fitting TRBD2. Germline values: CDR1 SNHLY, CDR2 FYNNEI. The CDR3 consists of 15 residues. V was clipped by 5 bases and J by 5 bases; unmatched bases: 9. CDR3 in amino acids: CASSLSSGSRNEQYF. In DNA form, the CDR3 reads TGTGCCAGCAGTCTATCTAGCGGGAGCAGGAACGAGCAGTACTTC.

On this clonotype itself: A junction end diverges from the germline sequence, so it may reflect a read error. The chain carries TRBV19 and TRBJ2-2, with 9 bases identical to TRBD1. The germline V gene has CDR1 LNHDA and CDR2 SQIVND (reference sequence). The CDR3 has 19 amino acids. The chain's CDR3 is CASSIDSPWGQGGTGELLF. In DNA, the CDR3 is TGTGCCAGTAGTATAGACTCGCCGTGGGGACAGGGTGGCACCGGGGAGCTGCTTTTT.

V and J are TRBV20-1 and TRBJ2-1, with 13 bases that match TRBD2. The ends lost 1 base at V and 6 bases at J; junction bases unmatched: 6. This CDR3 has 16 residues. Germline CDR1 reads DFQATT; CDR2 reads SNEGSKA (reference sequence). This chain's CDR3 is CSARGTSGGAGNEQFF. For the CDR3, the DNA is TGCAGTGCTAGAGGAACTAGCGGGGGGGCCGGCAATGAGCAGTTCTTC.

The gene calls are TRBV29-1 and TRBJ1-3; no definite D call. The CDR3 consists of 16 residues. Looked up from germline, CDR1 is SQVTM and CDR2 is ANQGSEA. The ends were cut back, 7 bases at V and 0 bases at J, with 19 bases in the middle. The CDR3 here is CSASSVSGSSGNTIYF. The CDR3 nucleotides are TGCAGCGCCAGCAGTGTGAGCGGAAGCTCTGGAAACACCATATATTTT. The variable domain in full, with the rest retrieved from reference TRBV29-1 and TRBJ1-3, is SAVISQKPSRDICQRGTSLTIQCQVDSQVTMMFWYRQQPGQSLTLIATANQGSEATYESGFVIDKFPISRPNLTFSTLTVSNMSPEDSSIYLCSASSVSGSSGNTIYFGEGSWLTVV.

A remark on this clonotype: Compared with germline, one end of the junction differs, possibly owing to a read error. This chain uses TRBV5-1 with TRBJ1-1; possibly TRBD1 for D (5 bases). Germline CDR1 reads SGHRS; CDR2 reads YFSETQ. CDR3 length equals 15 residues. The CDR3 loop is CTSSLFGHMNTEAFF. CDR3 bases: TGCACCAGCAGCTTGTTCGGACATATGAACACTGAAGCTTTCTTT.

In this sample, this clonotype turned up many times. V gene TRBV6-5 combines with J gene TRBJ2-5; tentatively, D is TRBD1 (6 bases). Germline assignment: CDR1 MNHEY and CDR2 SVGAGI. With 10 bases removed from V and 0 bases from J, the gap between germline ends came to 12 bases. The CDR3 has 13 residues. CDR3 loop: CATQKGDQETQYF. CDR3 nucleotides: TGTGCCACTCAAAAGGGGGACCAAGAGACCCAGTACTTC.

This clonotype was seen at least ten times. The V call is TRBV7-3, the J call TRBJ2-3; 9 bases agree with TRBD2. The CDR3 spans 14 residues. V lost 5 bases, J lost 1 base, and 1 base stayed unmatched. Germline CDR1 SGHTA, CDR2 FQGTGA. The CDR3 DNA sequence: TGTGCCAGCAGCCAGCGGGGGGGCACAGATACGCAGTATTTT. Protein: CASSQRGGTDTQYF.

The chain recombines TRBV7-8 with TRBJ2-3; 7 bases are a match to TRBD2. Germline CDR1 reads SGHVS; CDR2 reads FQNEAQ. V dropped 0 bases and J dropped 2; count of bases not matched to a gene: 2. The CDR3 runs to 15 residues. CDR3 sequence (DNA): TGTGCCAGCAGCTTAGCGGGGGGGGACACAGATACGCAGTATTTT. Translating it yields CASSLAGGDTDTQYF. Complete variable domain (other parts from reference TRBV7-8 and TRBJ2-3): GAGVSQSPRYKVAKRGQDVALRCDPISGHVSLFWYQQALGQGPEFLTYFQNEAQLDKSGLPSDRFFAERPEGSVSTLKIQRTQQEDSAVYLCASSLAGGDTDTQYFGPGTRLTVL.

In its sample, this clonotype was seen many times. V gene TRBV5-5 combines with J gene TRBJ2-1; TRBD1 aligns across 9 bases. The germline V gene has CDR1 SGHKS and CDR2 YYEKEE (reference sequence). The length of the CDR3 is 17 residues. Germline trimming cut 1 base from V and 7 bases from J; bases unmatched to any gene: 12. CDR3 sequence: CASSLTLGQGTRNEQFF. CDR3 DNA sequence: TGTGCCAGCAGCTTGACTCTGGGACAGGGAACGCGGAATGAGCAGTTCTTC.

Many counts were recorded for this clonotype. V usage is TRBV7-6 and J usage is TRBJ2-7; a weak D match, TRBD1 (6 bases). CDR1 and CDR2 from the germline V gene are SGHVS and FNYEAQ. CDR3 length: 14 amino acids. Trimming removed 1 base at V and 7 bases at J, with 14 bases between. This chain's CDR3 is CASSLVVGAREQYV. The DNA for the CDR3 is TGTGCCAGCAGCTTAGTAGTGGGGGCAAGGGAGCAGTACGTC.

Points on this clonotype: Given the absence of the conserved phenylalanine or tryptophan at the CDR3 end, a read error is likely. The gene calls are TRBV20-1 and TRBJ1-1, with TRBD1 as a possible D gene (6 bases). Looked up from germline, CDR1 is DFQATT and CDR2 is SNEGSKA (reference sequence). V was cut by 6 bases and J by 2 bases, with 10 bases left in between. The CDR3 is 12 residues long. The chain's CDR3 is CSAKDSNTEAFL. The CDR3 nucleotides are TGCAGTGCCAAGGACAGTAACACTGAAGCTTTCCTT.